The present TCR beta chain was sequenced within a study of blood T cell repertoires in COVID-19 (dated by TCRdb to between 2020 and 2021). The study in broad terms: Samples from collaborators originated in the United States, Italy and Spain and spanned both the acute and convalescent phases of COVID-19. The prospective study material was composed of cDNA or gDNA derived from T cells, B-cell-depleted T cells, or PBMCs. Deeply sampled blood TCRbeta repertoires from subjects exposed to, actively infected with, or recovered from COVID-19 were included in the dataset. The repertoires were made available in a free public database intended to serve as a resource for research on the immune response to SARS-CoV-2. The samples were drawn from the first 160 participants of the ongoing ImmuneRACE study and from some 1,300 subjects provided by 6 global collaborators. A de-identified subject ID, COVID-19 status, age in years and sex were almost always included in the sample metadata. Where available, HLA class I and class II types were obtained from metadata supplied by the sample provider rather than from assay-based typing.

Study-wide conclusions, independent of this receptor: The amount of clinical and demographic metadata varied by source and participant and was provided uncurated.

The immunoSEQ Assay, a bias-controlled multiplex PCR, was used to amplify TCRbeta CDR3 regions from genomic DNA. In the paper's pipeline: The number of nucleated cells in each sample was estimated from the amplification of reference gene primers within the assay. Sequence reads were collapsed and filtered to measure the absolute abundance of every unique TCRbeta CDR3 rearrangement. For each sample, productive Simpson clonality was calculated as the square root of Simpson's diversity index over productive rearrangements. TCRdb took this table from immuneACCESS and kept in-frame rearrangements with V and J called. Such tables lack part of the clones; where checked against another copy, unresolved V genes explain under half of the gap, and the rest is unexplained. The D gene and trimming were derived from the DNA, and the V and J assignments and clone size from that table. The sample yields roughly 360,000 clones; 70% to 85% were counted once. The ten largest make up approximately 1% of the sample.

Its CDR3 holds 13 amino acids, cysteine through phenylalanine. Only the CDR3 DNA stays, 39 bases, in frame from base 1. As encoded in the germline V gene, CDR1 is MDHEN while CDR2 is SYDVKM. Trimming removed 6 bases from V and 3 bases from J, leaving 8 bases between the germline ends. Whole blood was collected in K2EDTA tubes by collaborating institutions according to the institutions' own protocols. For TCRbeta analysis, collaborators shipped samples as frozen whole blood, isolated PBMCs, or DNA extracted from either of those sample types. Concerning this clone itself: There is no known antigen for this receptor. There are no base qualities to consult, and no much larger clone falls within one base.

What was sequenced was peripheral blood. The sequence was collected from a human donor with acute or convalescent COVID-19. The donor label of this sample is uncertain. The rearranged segments are TRBV28 and TRBJ1-4; no D gene call is confident. In nucleotides, the sequence is TGTGCCAGCAGACGGTCGGCTAATGAAAAACTGTTTTTT. This codes for CASRRSANEKLFF. With the portions outside the CDR3 filled from the reference TRBV28 and TRBJ1-4 genes, the complete variable region becomes DVKVTQSSRYLVKRTGEKVFLECVQDMDHENMFWYRQDPGLGLRLIYFSYDVKMKEKGDIPEGYSVSREKKERFSLILESASTNQTSMYLCASRRSANEKLFFGSGTQLSVL.